The entry that follows covers one T cell receptor beta chain sequence. V lost 4 bases to trimming and J lost 4 bases; unmatched junction nucleotides: 17. In germline, CDR1 is SGDLS, CDR2 YYNGEE. This CDR3 has 18 residues. The data belong to a study of sequential checkpoint blockade in melanoma. The treatment here: randomized to nivolumab then ipilimumab (arm A) or the reverse (arm B). Sequencing used immunoSEQ multiplex PCR; TCRdb keeps in-frame clones, though not all of them. This sample has about 17,000 clones, with approximately 80% found just once. This specimen was CD8+ T cells sorted from blood (inferred from file names), taken from a patient given nivolumab and ipilimumab in sequence. V and J are TRBV9 and TRBJ1-3; 7 bases agree with TRBD1. This receptor was taken from a human donor with melanoma. The CDR3 region has the DNA TGTGCCAGCAGCCATCACCGGGACAGAGTACCGCGAGGAAACACCATATATTTT. This codes for CASSHHRDRVPRGNTIYF.